The 16 T cell receptor beta chains listed next were all sequenced from one sample in a study of blood T cell repertoires in COVID-19. The data were produced by immunoSEQ multiplex PCR, yet TCRdb's version contains in-frame clones alone and is incomplete. The sample has 250,000 to 350,000 clones; roughly 84% are singletons. What was sequenced was peripheral blood. The receptors shown here come from a human donor with COVID-19, enrolled during active disease. The donor label of this sample is uncertain.

This chain connects TRBV7-3 to TRBJ1-2; D is possibly TRBD1 (5 bases). Looked up from germline, CDR1 is SGHTA and CDR2 is FQGTGA. The CDR3 sequence is 14 residues long. V lost 2 bases, J lost 8 bases, and 15 bases lay in between. The CDR3 DNA reads as TGTGCCAGCAGCTTACACGGGCAGGGTATAGGCTACACCTTC. It codes for CASSLHGQGIGYTF.

The CDR3 nucleotides read TGTGCCAGCAGCGCCTCACTAGCGGCCCCCTACGAGCAGTACTTC. Protein: CASSASLAAPYEQYF. The J gene is TRBJ2-7, the V gene TRBV9, with 8 bases matching TRBD2. This CDR3 spans 15 amino acids. Germline V CDR1 and CDR2: SGDLS, YYNGEE. Unmatched junction bases numbered 7, after V lost 3 bases and J lost 2 bases.

The CDR3 sequence: CASSTPVGGRSLDTQYF. CDR3 bases: TGTGCCAGCAGCACCCCGGTGGGGGGGCGATCGTTAGATACGCAGTATTTT. This chain links TRBV7-2 with TRBJ2-3; tentatively, D is TRBD2 (7 bases). The CDR3 is 17 amino acids. The germline V gene has CDR1 SGHTA and CDR2 FQGNSA. Trimming cost V 5 bases and J 5 bases, with 23 bases left between them.

This CDR3 reads CASRSRDTGQETQYF. CDR3 DNA: TGTGCCAGCAGATCCCGGGACACCGGCCAAGAGACCCAGTACTTC. The gene calls are TRBV6-4 and TRBJ2-5; maybe TRBD1 (6 bases). Germline assignment: CDR1 MRHNA and CDR2 SNTAGT. This CDR3 is built from 15 residues. Trimming removed 6 bases from V and 1 base from J, with 15 bases in between.

The chain employs TRBV4-3 and TRBJ2-3, with 9 bases identical to TRBD2. Trimming took 4 bases from V and 0 from J; bases not matched to a gene: 5. The CDR3 has 16 residues. CDR1 and CDR2 from the germline V gene are LGHNA and YSLEER. The CDR3 spells CASSPGTSPSTDTQYF. CDR3 DNA: TGCGCCAGCAGCCCAGGGACTAGCCCGAGCACAGATACGCAGTATTTT.

This clone was picked up a small number of times. V is TRBV4-3 and J is TRBJ2-1; the match to TRBD2 covers 13 bases. There are 17 residues in the CDR3. Germline CDR1 is LGHNA and CDR2 is YSLEER. With 4 bases clipped from V and 10 bases from J, the junction kept 13 bases outside the gene matches. The CDR3 region has the DNA TGCGCCAGCAGCCCGGTCGGACTAGCGGGAGTGGGGGTGGAGCAGTTCTTC. It specifies CASSPVGLAGVGVEQFF.

The chain carries TRBV3-1 (or the pseudogene TRBV3-2) and TRBJ2-7, with 11 nucleotides matching TRBD2. V dropped 4 bases and J dropped 2; count of bases not matched to a gene: 7. Germline loops: CDR1 LGHDT, CDR2 YNNKEL (reference sequence). The CDR3 covers 16 residues. The CDR3 spells CASSPLGTSGTYEQYF. The CDR3 DNA sequence: TGTGCCAGCAGCCCCCTTGGGACTAGCGGTACCTACGAGCAGTACTTC.

CDR3 coding DNA: TGTGCCAGCAGCCAAGGGTATTCGGGGCTAGCGGGAATCTACGAGCAGTACTTC. Protein sequence: CASSQGYSGLAGIYEQYF. The chain couples TRBV14 to TRBJ2-7; 9 nucleotides align to TRBD2. V trimming: 1 base; J trimming: 3 bases; junction bases outside the gene matches: 13. The CDR3 has 18 residues. In germline, CDR1 is SGHDN, CDR2 FVKESK.

The chain uses TRBV6-1 and TRBJ1-5; perhaps TRBD1 as D (5 bases). The CDR3 is 14 amino acids. Trimming removed 1 base from V and 11 bases from J, with 15 bases in between. Germline V gives CDR1 MNHNS, CDR2 SASEGT. This CDR3 is CASSEVGGSRAQHF. The CDR3 nucleotides read TGTGCCAGCAGTGAAGTCGGGGGAAGTCGGGCCCAGCATTTT.

The CDR3 protein is CAYTQGLNTEAFF. The CDR3 bases are TGTGCCTACACACAGGGTTTGAACACTGAAGCTTTCTTT. The J gene is TRBJ1-1, the V gene TRBV30; D is possibly TRBD1 (6 bases). The CDR3 covers 13 residues. Deletions cut 7 bases from V and 0 bases from J, with 12 bases between. CDR1 GTSNPN and CDR2 SVGIG come from the germline V gene (reference sequence).

V gene TRBV15 combines with J gene TRBJ2-3; D perhaps matches TRBD2 (7 bases). The CDR3 covers 15 residues. Trimming took 0 bases from V and 4 from J, leaving 11 bases between them. The V gene's germline CDR1 is LNHNV and CDR2 YYDKDF (reference sequence). CDR3 amino acids: CATSRDRGAADTQYF. The CDR3 bases are TGTGCCACCAGCAGAGATCGGGGGGCCGCAGATACGCAGTATTTT.

J is TRBJ2-7 and V is TRBV5-6, with 10 nucleotides matching TRBD1. This CDR3 is built from 15 residues. The V gene end was trimmed by 0 bases and the J gene end by 5 bases; junction bases not matched to a gene: 5. Germline CDR1 is SGHDT and CDR2 is YYEEEE. The CDR3 DNA is TGTGCCAGCAGCTTGGGGACAGGGGGTCGGAACGAGCAGTACTTC. Translated: CASSLGTGGRNEQYF.

The table lists this clone with a count of one. This chain joins TRBV19 and TRBJ1-1, with no clear D. Germline assignment: CDR1 LNHDA and CDR2 SQIVND (reference sequence). The CDR3 runs to 13 residues. V was shortened by 3 bases and J by 3 bases, with 8 bases between the two germline ends. The CDR3 protein is CASSMYGDTEAFF. CDR3 DNA: TGTGCCAGTAGTATGTACGGGGACACTGAAGCTTTCTTT. Supplemented by reference TRBV19 and TRBJ1-1, the full variable domain reads DGGITQSPKYLFRKEGQNVTLSCEQNLNHDAMYWYRQDPGQGLRLIYYSQIVNDFQKGDIAEGYSVSREKKESFPLTVTSAQKNPTAFYLCASSMYGDTEAFFGQGTRLTVV.

The chain carries TRBV5-4 and TRBJ1-2, with a possible D match to TRBD1 (5 bases). Germline lookup yields CDR1 SGHNT and CDR2 YYREEE (reference sequence). The CDR3 consists of 13 residues. V lost 2 bases to trimming and J lost 3 bases, with 8 bases between them. CDR3 protein: CASSLQVDYGYTF. The CDR3 DNA follows: TGTGCCAGCAGCTTACAGGTGGACTATGGCTACACCTTC.

In DNA form, the CDR3 reads TGTGCCAGCAGCTTAGGGACAGGGCCCAATGAGCAGTTCTTC. Amino acid sequence: CASSLGTGPNEQFF. The rearrangement joins TRBV7-6 to TRBJ2-1; 8 bases fit TRBD1. This CDR3 comprises 14 residues. V gave up 1 base and J gave up 6 bases; unmatched junction bases: 2. CDR1 and CDR2 (germline): SGHVS, FNYEAQ.

This clone came up many times. The rearrangement uses TRBV30 and TRBJ1-3; no clear D gene. The CDR3 has 14 residues. Trimming shortened V by 2 bases and J by 0 bases, and 8 bases separated the two germline ends. Per the germline V gene, CDR1 is GTSNPN and CDR2 is SVGIG (reference sequence). In nucleotides, the CDR3 is TGTGCCTGGAGTCGGAGGAGCTCTGGAAACACCATATATTTT. Its translation: CAWSRRSSGNTIYF.